This record looks at one T cell receptor (beta chain) sequence and its context. Its antigen has not been determined. Qualities for individual bases were not recorded, and no much larger clone is one base off. The sample belongs to a study of T cell responses to AZD1222 COVID-19 vaccine (dated by TCRdb to the early 2020s). Regarding the research as a whole: TCR sequencing was performed for more than 230 trial participants, of whom roughly 200 were given two doses of AZD1222 and around 25 were given two doses of MenACWY control vaccine. Enrollment into the trials was organized by age into subgroups of 18-55, 56-69 and 70-plus years, and those subgroups contained approximately 150, 30 and 60 TCR-sequenced participants, respectively.

Summary of the overall study and its limitations: In the small 56-69-year group, the increase in depth fell short of significance, most likely because of low power. After two AZD1222 doses, spike-specific TCR breadth and depth were significantly higher than at day 0 and than in MenACWY recipients. Conclusions about previously exposed vaccinees were limited because only six AZD1222 recipients were SARS-CoV-2 seropositive at baseline. Because no day 14 peak-response samples were available, repertoires were characterized only after the peak T cell response. Participants were mostly white British and included more females than males, and it was suggested by the authors that clonal diversity may have been underestimated. The whole spike protein was spanned by vaccine-associated CD4 TCRs, and dominant responses were seen in regions 160-218 and 743-854. Epitopes outside the regions mutated in the B.1.351 and B.1.1.7 variants were reportedly recognized by nearly half of the unique spike-specific TCRs.

The sample's time point label, decoded: baseline before first vaccination. The treatment or condition tag for this specimen amounts to: meningococcal conjugate vaccine given as trial control. Vaccinee samples were obtained from the UK trials COV001 and COV002, which included a single-blind randomized controlled phase 2/3 trial of AZD1222 (ChAdOx1 nCoV-19) in healthy adults. For TCRbeta chain sequencing, PBMC samples from trial participants were taken at day 0 and at day 28 after the second dose. The CDR3 regions of human TCRbeta chains were analyzed by immunosequencing. In the original analysis: Repertoire TCRs were checked for matches against a reference library of SARS-CoV-2-specific TCRs that had been generated using the MIRA antigen-specificity platform. Breadth meant the fraction of unique TCRs that were SARS-CoV-2-associated, whereas depth meant the fraction of total T cells that were SARS-CoV-2-associated. Using the MIRA data, each spike-specific TCR was mapped to the spike region that the TCR reacts to and placed in a CD4 or CD8 class. Log10-transformed breadth and depth values were compared by one-way ANOVA with Sidak's multiple comparisons tests. Entries here come from immuneACCESS through TCRdb and include only in-frame sequences with V and J called. Some clones fail to appear in such tables; in the studies checked, an unresolved V gene covers under half of the shortfall, and the cause of the remainder is unknown. V and J calls and clone size are copied from that table; D and trimming were computed from the DNA. Recorded for this sample are approximately 120,000 clones; around 89% of them occurred a single time. Over 8.5% of the sample rests with the top ten.

The CDR3 contains 13 residues, cysteine and phenylalanine counted. Only the CDR3 portion is preserved as DNA: 39 bases, with reading frame beginning at the first base. Relative to germline, V is 4 bases shorter and J is 8 bases shorter, with 14 bases between their ends. The germline V gene supplies CDR1 SQVTM and CDR2 ANQGSEA. The specimen was peripheral blood, collected on day 0 of MenACWY control vaccination. The receptor was derived from an adult in good health. Recombination connected TRBV29-1 to TRBJ1-4, with no confidently assigned D gene. The CDR3 region has the sequence CSVVMPLGEKLFF. The DNA is TGCAGCGTTGTCATGCCCTTAGGAGAAAAACTGTTTTTT.